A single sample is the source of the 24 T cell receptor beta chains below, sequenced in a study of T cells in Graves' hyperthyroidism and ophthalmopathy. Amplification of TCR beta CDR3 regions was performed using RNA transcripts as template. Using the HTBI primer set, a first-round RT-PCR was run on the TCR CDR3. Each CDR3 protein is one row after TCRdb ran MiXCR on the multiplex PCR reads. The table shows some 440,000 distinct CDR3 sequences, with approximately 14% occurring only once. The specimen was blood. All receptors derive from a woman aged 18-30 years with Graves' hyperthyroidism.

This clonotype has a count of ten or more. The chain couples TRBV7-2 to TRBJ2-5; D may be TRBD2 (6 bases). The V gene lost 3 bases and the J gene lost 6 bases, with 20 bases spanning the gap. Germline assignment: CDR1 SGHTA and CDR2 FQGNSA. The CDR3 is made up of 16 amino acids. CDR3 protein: CASSFLVGGVAKTQYF. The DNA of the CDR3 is TGTGCCAGCAGCTTCCTAGTAGGCGGGGTGGCGAAGACCCAGTACTTC. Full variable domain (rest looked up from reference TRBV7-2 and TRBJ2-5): GAGVSQSPSNKVTEKGKDVELRCDPISGHTALYWYRQSLGQGLEFLIYFQGNSAPDKSGLPSDRFSAERTGGSVSTLTIQRTQQEDSAVYLCASSFLVGGVAKTQYFGPGTRLLVL.

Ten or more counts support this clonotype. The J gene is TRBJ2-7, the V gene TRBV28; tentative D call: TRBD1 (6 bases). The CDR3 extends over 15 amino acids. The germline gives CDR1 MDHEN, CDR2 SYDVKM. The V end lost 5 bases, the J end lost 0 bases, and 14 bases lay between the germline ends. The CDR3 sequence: CASSLGQLSSYEQYF. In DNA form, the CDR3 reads TGTGCCAGCAGTCTCGGACAGCTAAGCTCCTACGAGCAGTACTTC.

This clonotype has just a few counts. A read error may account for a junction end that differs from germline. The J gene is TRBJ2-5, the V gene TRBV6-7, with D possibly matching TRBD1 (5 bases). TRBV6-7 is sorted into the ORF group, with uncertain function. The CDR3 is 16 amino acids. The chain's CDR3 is CASSRHPTEYQGTQYF. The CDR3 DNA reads TGTGCCAGCAGCCGACATCCGACAGAGTACCAAGGGACCCAGTACTTC.

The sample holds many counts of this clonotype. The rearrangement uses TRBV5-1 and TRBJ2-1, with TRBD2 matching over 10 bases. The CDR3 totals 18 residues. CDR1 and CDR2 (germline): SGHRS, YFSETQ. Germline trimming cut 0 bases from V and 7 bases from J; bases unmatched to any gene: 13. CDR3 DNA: TGCGCCAGCAGCTTGGCTAGCGGGGGTGAGTTGTTTTGGAATGAGCAGTTCTTC. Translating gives CASSLASGGELFWNEQFF. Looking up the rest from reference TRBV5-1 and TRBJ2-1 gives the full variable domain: KAGVTQTPRYLIKTRGQQVTLSCSPISGHRSVSWYQQTPGQGLQFLFEYFSETQRNKGNFPGRFSGRQFSNSRSEMNVSTLELGDSALYLCASSLASGGELFWNEQFFGPGTRLTVL.

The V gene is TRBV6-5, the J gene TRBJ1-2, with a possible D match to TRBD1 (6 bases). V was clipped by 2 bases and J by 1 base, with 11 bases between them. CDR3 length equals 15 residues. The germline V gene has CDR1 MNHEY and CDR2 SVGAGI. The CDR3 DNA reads TGTGCCAGCAGTTACCTACAGGGCGATAACTATGGCTACACCTTC. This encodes CASSYLQGDNYGYTF.

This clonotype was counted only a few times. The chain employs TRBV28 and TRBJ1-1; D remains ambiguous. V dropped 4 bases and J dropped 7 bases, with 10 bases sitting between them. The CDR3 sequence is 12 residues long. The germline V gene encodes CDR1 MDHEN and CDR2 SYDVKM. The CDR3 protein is CASSSIGVEAFF. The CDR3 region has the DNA TGTGCCAGCAGTTCCATCGGGGTTGAAGCTTTCTTT. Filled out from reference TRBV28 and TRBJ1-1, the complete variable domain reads DVKVTQSSRYLVKRTGEKVFLECVQDMDHENMFWYRQDPGLGLRLIYFSYDVKMKEKGDIPEGYSVSREKKERFSLILESASTNQTSMYLCASSSIGVEAFFGQGTRLTVV.

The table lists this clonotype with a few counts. The CDR3 DNA reads TGCGCCAGCAGCCAAGATCCGGAGAGCTCCTATAATTCACCCCTCCACTTT. Its translation: CASSQDPESSYNSPLHF. V gene TRBV4-1 combines with J gene TRBJ1-6; no reliable D call. The germline CDR1 and CDR2 sequences are MGHRA and YSYEKL. Trimming pared 0 bases from V and 0 bases from J, leaving 9 bases between. This CDR3 contains 17 residues.

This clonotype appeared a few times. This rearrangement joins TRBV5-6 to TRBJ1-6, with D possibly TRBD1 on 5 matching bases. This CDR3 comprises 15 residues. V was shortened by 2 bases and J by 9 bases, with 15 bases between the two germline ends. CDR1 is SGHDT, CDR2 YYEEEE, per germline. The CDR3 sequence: CASSLIVGGSSPLHF. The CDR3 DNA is TGTGCCAGCAGCTTAATTGTCGGGGGGAGTTCACCCCTCCACTTT.

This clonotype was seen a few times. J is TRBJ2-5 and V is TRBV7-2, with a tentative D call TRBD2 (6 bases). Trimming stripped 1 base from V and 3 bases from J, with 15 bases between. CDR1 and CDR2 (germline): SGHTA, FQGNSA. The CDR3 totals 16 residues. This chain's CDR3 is CASSLVGLAREETQYF. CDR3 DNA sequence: TGTGCCAGCAGCTTAGTGGGGCTAGCGAGGGAAGAGACCCAGTACTTC. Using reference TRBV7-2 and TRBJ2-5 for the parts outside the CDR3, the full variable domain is GAGVSQSPSNKVTEKGKDVELRCDPISGHTALYWYRQSLGQGLEFLIYFQGNSAPDKSGLPSDRFSAERTGGSVSTLTIQRTQQEDSAVYLCASSLVGLAREETQYFGPGTRLLVL.

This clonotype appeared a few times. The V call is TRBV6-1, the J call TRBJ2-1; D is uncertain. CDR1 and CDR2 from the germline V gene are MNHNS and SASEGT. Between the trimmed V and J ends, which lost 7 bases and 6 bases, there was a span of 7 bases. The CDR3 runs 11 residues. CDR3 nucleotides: TGTGCCAGCAAAACAAGCAATGAGCAGTTCTTC. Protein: CASKTSNEQFF.

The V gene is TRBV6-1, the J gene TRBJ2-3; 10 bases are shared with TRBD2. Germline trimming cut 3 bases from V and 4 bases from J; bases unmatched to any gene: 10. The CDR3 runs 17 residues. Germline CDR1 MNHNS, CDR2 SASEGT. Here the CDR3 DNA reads TGTGCCAGCAGTGACTCAGAAGCGGGGGGGAGTTCAGATACGCAGTATTTT. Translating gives CASSDSEAGGSSDTQYF.

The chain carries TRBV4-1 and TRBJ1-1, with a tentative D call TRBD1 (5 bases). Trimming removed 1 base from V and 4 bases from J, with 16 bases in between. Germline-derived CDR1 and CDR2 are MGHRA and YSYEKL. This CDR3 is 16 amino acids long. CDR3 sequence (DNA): TGCGCCAGCAGCCAAGTCTGGGGGGGTTTTATCACTGAAGCTTTCTTT. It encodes CASSQVWGGFITEAFF.

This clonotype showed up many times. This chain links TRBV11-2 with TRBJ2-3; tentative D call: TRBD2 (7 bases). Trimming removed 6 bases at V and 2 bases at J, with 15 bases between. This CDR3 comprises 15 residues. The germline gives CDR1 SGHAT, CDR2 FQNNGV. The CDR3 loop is CASRAGAGVTDTQYF. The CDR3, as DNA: TGTGCCAGCAGGGCGGGGGCGGGAGTCACAGATACGCAGTATTTT.

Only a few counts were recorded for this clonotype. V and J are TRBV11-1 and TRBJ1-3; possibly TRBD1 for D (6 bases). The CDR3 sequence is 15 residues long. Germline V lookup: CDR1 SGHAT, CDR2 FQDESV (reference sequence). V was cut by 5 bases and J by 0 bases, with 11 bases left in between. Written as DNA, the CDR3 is TGTGCCAGCAGCAGACTACAGGGCTCTGGAAACACCATATATTTT. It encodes CASSRLQGSGNTIYF.

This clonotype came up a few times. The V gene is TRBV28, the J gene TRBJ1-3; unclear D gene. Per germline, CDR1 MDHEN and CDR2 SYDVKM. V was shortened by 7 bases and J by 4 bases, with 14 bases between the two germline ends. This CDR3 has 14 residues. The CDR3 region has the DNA TGTGCCAGCACAGAGGAATCCGCCGGAAACACCATATATTTT. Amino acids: CASTEESAGNTIYF.

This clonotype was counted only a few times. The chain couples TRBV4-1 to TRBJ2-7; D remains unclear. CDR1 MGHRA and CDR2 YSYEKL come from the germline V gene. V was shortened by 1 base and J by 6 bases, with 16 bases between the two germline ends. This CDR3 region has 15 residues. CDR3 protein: CASSQAPYAAPEQYF. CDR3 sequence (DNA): TGCGCCAGCAGCCAAGCCCCTTACGCGGCCCCCGAGCAGTACTTC.

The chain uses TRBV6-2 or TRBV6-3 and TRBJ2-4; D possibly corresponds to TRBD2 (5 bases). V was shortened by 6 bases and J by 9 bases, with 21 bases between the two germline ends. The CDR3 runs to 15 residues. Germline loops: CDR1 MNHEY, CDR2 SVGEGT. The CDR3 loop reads CASSDSRTVRSIQYF. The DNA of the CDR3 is TGTGCCAGCAGCGACTCGAGGACTGTTCGCAGCATTCAGTACTTC.

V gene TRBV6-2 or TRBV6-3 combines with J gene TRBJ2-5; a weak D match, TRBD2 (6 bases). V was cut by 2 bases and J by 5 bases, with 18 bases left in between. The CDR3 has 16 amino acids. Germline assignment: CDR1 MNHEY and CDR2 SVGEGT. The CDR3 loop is CASSYEGMGRGETQYF. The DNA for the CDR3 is TGTGCCAGCAGTTACGAAGGAATGGGGCGGGGCGAGACCCAGTACTTC.

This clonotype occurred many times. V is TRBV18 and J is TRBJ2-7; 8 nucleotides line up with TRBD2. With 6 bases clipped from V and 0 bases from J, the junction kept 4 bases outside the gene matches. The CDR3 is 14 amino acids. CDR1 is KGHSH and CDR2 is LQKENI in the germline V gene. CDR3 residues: CASSGGGLSYEQYF. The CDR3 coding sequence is TGTGCCAGCTCCGGGGGGGGACTCTCCTACGAGCAGTACTTC.

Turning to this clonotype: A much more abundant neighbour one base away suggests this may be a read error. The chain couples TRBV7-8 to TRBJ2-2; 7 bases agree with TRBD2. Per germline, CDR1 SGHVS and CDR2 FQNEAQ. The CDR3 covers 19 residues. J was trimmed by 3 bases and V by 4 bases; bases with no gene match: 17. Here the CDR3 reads CASSSFLGLRGEYTGELFF. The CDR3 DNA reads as TGTGCCAGCAGCTCCTTTCTCGGACTTCGGGGGGAGTACACCGGGGAGCTGTTTTTT.

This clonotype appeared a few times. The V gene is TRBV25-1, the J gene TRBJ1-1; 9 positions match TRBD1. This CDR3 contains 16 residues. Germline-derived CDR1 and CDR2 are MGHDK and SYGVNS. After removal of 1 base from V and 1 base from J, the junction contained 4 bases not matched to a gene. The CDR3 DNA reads TGTGCCAGCAGTGAATCTGGGACAGGGACGAACACTGAAGCTTTCTTT. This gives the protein CASSESGTGTNTEAFF.

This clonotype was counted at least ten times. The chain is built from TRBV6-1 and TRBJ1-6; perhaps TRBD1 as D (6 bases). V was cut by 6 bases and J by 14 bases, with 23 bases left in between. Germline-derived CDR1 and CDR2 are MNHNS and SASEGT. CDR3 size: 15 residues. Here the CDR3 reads CASRGRTAGVMTLHF. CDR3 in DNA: TGTGCCAGCAGGGGAAGGACAGCCGGGGTTATGACCCTCCACTTT.

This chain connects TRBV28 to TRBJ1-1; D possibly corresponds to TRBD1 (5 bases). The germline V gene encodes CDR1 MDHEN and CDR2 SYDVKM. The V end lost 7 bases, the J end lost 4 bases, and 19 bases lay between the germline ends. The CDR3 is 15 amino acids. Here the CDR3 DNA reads TGTGCCAGCACCCTCTCCGGGGCCGGGGTCACTGAAGCTTTCTTT. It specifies CASTLSGAGVTEAFF.

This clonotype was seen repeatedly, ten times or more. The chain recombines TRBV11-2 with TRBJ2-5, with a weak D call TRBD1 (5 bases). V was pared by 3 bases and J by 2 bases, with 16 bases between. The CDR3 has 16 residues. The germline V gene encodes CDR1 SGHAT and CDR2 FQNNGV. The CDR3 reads CASSFMGLGRQETQYF. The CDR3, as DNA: TGTGCCAGCAGCTTTATGGGGCTAGGACGACAAGAGACCCAGTACTTC.